This T cell receptor (beta chain) originates from a study of T-cell reconstitution after alpha-beta-depleted transplantation in children. The germline CDR1 and CDR2 sequences are SQVTM and ANQGSEA. The CDR3 has 12 amino acids. With V trimmed by 7 bases and J by 2 bases, 3 bases remained unmatched. TCRbeta library preparation incorporated unique molecular identifiers. MiXCR, applied by TCRdb to the PCR reads, yields one record per CDR3 protein. The sample lists hundreds of thousands of distinct CDR3 sequences, around 16% occurring once. Notes on the study in general: At the one-year point after transplant, T-cell counts and TCRbeta diversity were found to come mostly from T cells that had been newly produced. Some patients' high day-60 TCRbeta diversity was traced to surviving recipient T cells and thymic progenitors. About two months after transplant, alpha-beta T cells reportedly came from several hundred expanded graft clones.

This clonotype appeared a single time. Its antigen is not known. The TCR originated in a boy under two years old who had a stem cell transplant for Wiskott-Aldrich syndrome, so the T cells may come from the graft donor. The sequencing used PBMCs, mostly from graft donor cells, collected 360 days after TCRalphabeta/CD19-depleted stem cell transplant. This sequence joins TRBV29-1 and TRBJ2-5; TRBD1 matches at 8 bases. The CDR3 sequence is CSANRGQETQYF. DNA of the CDR3: TGCAGCGCCAACAGGGGGCAAGAGACCCAGTACTTC.